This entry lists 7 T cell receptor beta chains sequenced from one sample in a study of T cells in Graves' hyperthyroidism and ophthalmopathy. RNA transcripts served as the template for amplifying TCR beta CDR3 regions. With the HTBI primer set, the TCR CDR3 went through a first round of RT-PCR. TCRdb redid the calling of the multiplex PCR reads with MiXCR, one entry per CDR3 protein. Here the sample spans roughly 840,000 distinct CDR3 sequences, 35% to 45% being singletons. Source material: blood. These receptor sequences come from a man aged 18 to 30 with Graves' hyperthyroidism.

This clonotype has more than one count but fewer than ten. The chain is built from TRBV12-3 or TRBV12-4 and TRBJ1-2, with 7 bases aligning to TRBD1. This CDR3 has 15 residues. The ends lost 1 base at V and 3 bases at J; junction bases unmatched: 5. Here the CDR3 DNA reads TGTGCCAGCAGTTTAGAGCCGACAGGGTACTATGGCTACACCTTC. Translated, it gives CASSLEPTGYYGYTF.

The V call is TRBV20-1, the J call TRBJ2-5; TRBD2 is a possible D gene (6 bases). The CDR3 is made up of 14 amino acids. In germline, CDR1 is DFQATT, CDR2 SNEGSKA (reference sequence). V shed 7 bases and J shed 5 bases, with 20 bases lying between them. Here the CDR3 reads CSVANLGGEETQYF. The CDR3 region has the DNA TGCAGTGTAGCCAACCTAGGAGGGGAGGAGACCCAGTACTTC.

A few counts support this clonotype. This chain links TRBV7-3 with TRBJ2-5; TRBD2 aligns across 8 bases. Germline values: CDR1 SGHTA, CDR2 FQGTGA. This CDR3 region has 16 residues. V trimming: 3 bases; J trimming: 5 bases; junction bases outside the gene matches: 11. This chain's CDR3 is CASSFAGLAGGETQYF. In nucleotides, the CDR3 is TGTGCCAGCAGCTTCGCCGGACTAGCCGGGGGGGAGACCCAGTACTTC.

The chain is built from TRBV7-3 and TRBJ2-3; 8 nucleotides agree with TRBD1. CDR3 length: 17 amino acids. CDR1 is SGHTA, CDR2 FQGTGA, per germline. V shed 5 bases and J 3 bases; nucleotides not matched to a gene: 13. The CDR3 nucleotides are TGTGCCAGCAGCATCTATCCGGGACAGGATAGGACAGATACGCAGTATTTT. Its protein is CASSIYPGQDRTDTQYF. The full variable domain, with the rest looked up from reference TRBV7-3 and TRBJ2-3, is GAGVSQTPSNKVTEKGKYVELRCDPISGHTALYWYRQSLGQGPEFLIYFQGTGAADDSGLPNDRFFAVRPEGSVSTLKIQRTERGDSAVYLCASSIYPGQDRTDTQYFGPGTRLTVL.

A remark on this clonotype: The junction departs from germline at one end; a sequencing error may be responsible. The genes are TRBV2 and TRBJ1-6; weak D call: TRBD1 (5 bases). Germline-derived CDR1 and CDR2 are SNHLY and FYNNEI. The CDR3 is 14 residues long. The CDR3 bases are TGTGCCAGCAGTTCCCAGGGAAGAAATTCACCCCCCCACTTT. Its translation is CASSSQGRNSPPHF.

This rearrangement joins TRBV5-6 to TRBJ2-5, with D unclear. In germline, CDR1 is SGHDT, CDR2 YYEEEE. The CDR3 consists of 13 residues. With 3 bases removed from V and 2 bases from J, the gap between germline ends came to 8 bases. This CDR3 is CASSSDIQETQYF. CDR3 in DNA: TGTGCCAGCAGCTCAGACATTCAAGAGACCCAGTACTTC.

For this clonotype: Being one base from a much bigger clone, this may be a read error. CDR3 DNA sequence: TGCAGCTTTCGCACAGGAGCCTCCTACGAGCAGTACTTC. Protein product: CSFRTGASYEQYF. The chain carries TRBV29-1 and TRBJ2-7; possibly TRBD1 for D (5 bases). Between the trimmed V and J ends, which lost 8 bases and 0 bases, there was a span of 14 bases. The CDR3 runs 13 residues. CDR1 and CDR2 (germline): SQVTM, ANQGSEA.